A selection of T cell receptor beta chains follows, all from one sample in a study of blood T cells in healthy people across ages. TCRdb used MiXCR to reprocess the 5' RACE reads, holding one entry per CDR3 protein. The table shows over 700,000 distinct CDR3 sequences, with roughly 25% occurring only once. The sample also formed part of further work on T cells of mothers and their children.

Material: blood. The receptors come from a boy between 5 and 17 years old in good health. CDR3s include the opening cysteine and the closing phenylalanine or tryptophan. Fields, in order: CDR3 DNA, CDR3 protein, V gene, clone size, D gene, J gene. A D gene is named only where the DNA matches it firmly. Size values are once, few and many counts, or a class for expanded clones, and some rows have none.

TGCAGCGTTGTTAGCGAGGTCATTCAGTACTTC | CSVVSEVIQYF | TRBV29-1 | - | - | TRBJ2-4
TGTGCCAGCAGCGGGGACGGCGTCAACGAGCAGTACTTC | CASSGDGVNEQYF | TRBV9 | - | - | TRBJ2-7
TGCGCCAGCAGCCAAGGGTCGGCTTATGGCTACACCTTC | CASSQGSAYGYTF | TRBV4-1 | few | - | TRBJ1-2
TGTGCCGGCAGTTCCCAGTACCAAGAGACCCAGTACTTC | CAGSSQYQETQYF | TRBV27 | - | - | TRBJ2-5
TGCGCCAGCAGCCTGTCGGTTTCTCGCACAGATACGCAGTATTTT | CASSLSVSRTDTQYF | TRBV5-1 | - | - | TRBJ2-3
TGTGCCAGCAGTTTAGACGGGTCTAGCGCAGATACGCAGTATTTT | CASSLDGSSADTQYF | TRBV12-3/TRBV12-4 | - | - | TRBJ2-3
TGCGCCAGCAGCTTGTCGGACTACCAAGAGACCCAGTACTTC | CASSLSDYQETQYF | TRBV5-1 | few | - | TRBJ2-5
TGCAGCGTTCGGTCTGGACAGCTCCAGTACTTC | CSVRSGQLQYF | TRBV29-1 | few | - | TRBJ2-5
TGCAGCGTTTCTAGCGGGAGTGTTACCGGGGAGCTGTTTTTT | CSVSSGSVTGELFF | TRBV29-1 | - | TRBD2 | TRBJ2-2
TGCGCCAGCAGCACCTCTAGCGGGCCCTCCTACGAGCAGTACTTC | CASSTSSGPSYEQYF | TRBV5-1 | few | TRBD2 | TRBJ2-7
TGTGCCAGCGCAGAATCCCACGAGCAGTACTTC | CASAESHEQYF | TRBV6-6 | - | - | TRBJ2-7
TGTGCCAGCACCCCTCCGGGCGATGAAAAACTGTTTTTT | CASTPPGDEKLFF | TRBV7-9 | few | - | TRBJ1-4
TGTGCCAGCAGTACCCGGGAAGCTTACTATGGCTACACCTTC | CASSTREAYYGYTF | TRBV27 | - | - | TRBJ1-2
TGCAGCGTTGACAAGACCGGGCTCGGGGAGACCCAGTACTTC | CSVDKTGLGETQYF | TRBV29-1 | few | - | TRBJ2-5
TGCAGCGTTGAAGAAGGTACAGAGTACTATGGCTACACCTTC | CSVEEGTEYYGYTF | TRBV29-1 | - | - | TRBJ1-2
TGTGCCAGCAGCCTCAGGGACCTCCTCCATGAAGCTTTCTTT | CASSLRDLLHEAFF | TRBV7-9 | - | - | TRBJ1-1
TGCAGCGTTGAAGTCGCGACTAGCGGGGTACCCTATGAGCAGTTCTTC | CSVEVATSGVPYEQFF | TRBV29-1 | few | TRBD2 | TRBJ2-1
TGTGCCACCAACCCGGGCCCAACTAGCGGGAGGCCGGATGGGCAGTTCTTC | CATNPGPTSGRPDGQFF | TRBV10-3 | - | TRBD2 | TRBJ2-1
TGTGCCACCAGTGACCCCGGGTCAGGGGGCCTAGAGACCCAGTACTTC | CATSDPGSGGLETQYF | TRBV24-1 | few | TRBD1 | TRBJ2-5
TGCAGCGTCGGAGAGGGGGCCAACGTCCTGACTTTC | CSVGEGANVLTF | TRBV29-1 | - | - | TRBJ2-6
TGCGCCAGCAGCCGAAGAGGGGTAGATACGCAGTATTTT | CASSRRGVDTQYF | TRBV4-3 | few | - | TRBJ2-3
TGTGCCAGCAGTTCCCAGGGTATGCGTGAAAAACTGTTTTTT | CASSSQGMREKLFF | TRBV28 | few | - | TRBJ1-4
TGTGCCAGCAGTCCCCACCTCCTTCAAGAGACCCAGTACTTC | CASSPHLLQETQYF | TRBV28 | few | - | TRBJ2-5
TGTGCCAGCAGCGACGGGACTAGCGGGAGGTGGGGGGGCACAGATACGCAGTATTTT | CASSDGTSGRWGGTDTQYF | TRBV5-4 | - | TRBD2 | TRBJ2-3
TGTGCCAGCAGCTTAGTCCTAGCCCAAGAGACCCAGTACTTC | CASSLVLAQETQYF | TRBV7-9 | many | - | TRBJ2-5
TGTGCCAGCAGTTTCGTACAGGGTTATCAGCCCCAGCATTTT | CASSFVQGYQPQHF | TRBV28 | - | - | TRBJ1-5
TGTGCCAGCAGTTTAGTCGACAGGCCTTTCTCTGAAGCTTTCTTT | CASSLVDRPFSEAFF | TRBV12-3/TRBV12-4 | - | - | TRBJ1-1
TGCAGCGTTGGTTTAGCGGGGGATCGAGGAGAGCAGTACTTC | CSVGLAGDRGEQYF | TRBV29-1 | - | TRBD2 | TRBJ2-5
TGTGCCAGCTCACCATCTATCTCCGTGGAGAAAATAAACACCATATATTTT | CASSPSISVEKINTIYF | TRBV18 | - | - | TRBJ1-3
TGTGCCAGCAGCCCAAAGATCGGGACTAGCGGGAAGCAAGAGACCCAGTACTTC | CASSPKIGTSGKQETQYF | TRBV3-1 | - | TRBD2 | TRBJ2-5
TGTGCCAGCAGCCTTATACTAGTCAATGAGCAGTTCTTC | CASSLILVNEQFF | TRBV6-1 | few | - | TRBJ2-1
TGCAGCACTAATCCGGGAGGGGTTTCAGAGACCCAGTACTTC | CSTNPGGVSETQYF | TRBV29-1 | few | TRBD2 | TRBJ2-5
TGCGCCAGCTCTGACGGACGAATTAATGAAAAACTGTTTTTT | CASSDGRINEKLFF | TRBV10-2 | few | - | TRBJ1-4
TGTGCCAGCAGTTTGATTCGGGTTGGTCACGAGCAGTACTTC | CASSLIRVGHEQYF | TRBV28 | few | - | TRBJ2-7
TGCGCCAGCAGCCCCAATGCCGGGGGGCCCAACACAGATACGCAGTATTTT | CASSPNAGGPNTDTQYF | TRBV5-1 | - | - | TRBJ2-3
TGCAGTGCTAGAGATCTAACAGGGGGCTCCTACGAGCAGTACTTC | CSARDLTGGSYEQYF | TRBV20-1 | few | TRBD1 | TRBJ2-7
TGCAGCGTTGGTTGGCGGCTAGCGGGAGCAAATGAGCAGTTCTTC | CSVGWRLAGANEQFF | TRBV29-1 | - | TRBD2 | TRBJ2-1
TGCGCCAGCAGCTTGGCCTTGGGACAGGCGCAAGAGACCCAGTACTTC | CASSLALGQAQETQYF | TRBV5-1 | few | TRBD1 | TRBJ2-5
TGTGCCAGCAGTAGTGGACAGTGCTGCGCTGAAGCTTTCTTT | CASSSGQCCAEAFF | TRBV7-2 | few | - | TRBJ1-1
TGTGCCAGCACCGGCGGGGGGGCGGAGACCCAGTACTTC | CASTGGGAETQYF | TRBV14 | few | TRBD2 | TRBJ2-5
TGCAGTCCCCCGACGGGGAACCAAGAGACCCAGTACTTC | CSPPTGNQETQYF | TRBV20-1 | - | - | TRBJ2-5